Presented here are 23 T cell receptor beta chains from one specimen sequenced in a study of cytomegalovirus exposure and HLA in healthy donors. PCR employed 60 Vbeta and 13 Jbeta primers. Using immunoSEQ multiplex PCR, the repertoire was profiled, and TCRdb retains in-frame clones only, with some absent. Of about 160,000 clones listed, about 85% are singletons. Sequencing input: PBMCs. These receptors were obtained from a man aged 18-30 years in good health and CMV-seropositive.

The rearrangement uses TRBV7-9 and TRBJ2-7; perhaps TRBD1 as D (6 bases). The CDR3 extends over 15 amino acids. CDR1 is SEHNR, CDR2 FQNEAQ, per germline (reference sequence). Trimming removed 5 bases from V and 6 bases from J, with 20 bases in between. CDR3 in DNA: TGTGCCAGCAGCGTCTACAGGGATGAGTTGAGCGAGCAGTACTTC. This codes for CASSVYRDELSEQYF.

The rearrangement uses TRBV2 and TRBJ2-2; D is perhaps TRBD2 (6 bases). Trimming stripped 4 bases from V and 4 bases from J, with 16 bases between. The CDR3 spans 16 residues. Looked up from germline, CDR1 is SNHLY and CDR2 is FYNNEI. The CDR3 region has the DNA TGTGCCAGCAGTGGGAGGGGACTGACGGCCACCGGGGAGCTGTTTTTT. Translation: CASSGRGLTATGELFF.

J is TRBJ2-1 and V is TRBV5-4; the match to TRBD2 covers 7 bases. This CDR3 contains 15 residues. CDR1 is SGHNT, CDR2 YYREEE, per germline (reference sequence). V lost 1 base and J lost 7; bases outside the gene matches: 8. CDR3 bases: TGTGCCAGCAGCTTGTCGGCTAGCGGAGAGAATGAGCAGTTCTTC. Its protein product is CASSLSASGENEQFF.

The V call is TRBV15, the J call TRBJ2-5, with D maybe TRBD2 (6 bases). Between the trimmed V and J ends, which lost 11 bases and 5 bases, there was a span of 12 bases. The CDR3 length is 11 residues. The germline gives CDR1 LNHNV, CDR2 YYDKDF (reference sequence). The CDR3 loop is CASRGGETQYF. CDR3 in DNA: TGTGCCTCGCGGGGCGGGGAGACCCAGTACTTC.

Here the CDR3 reads CASSQLVVNTEAFF. In DNA form, the CDR3 reads TGTGCCAGCAGTCAACTGGTCGTGAACACTGAAGCTTTCTTT. The chain carries TRBV6-1 and TRBJ1-1; D uncertain. CDR3 length: 14 amino acids. Trimming pared 5 bases from V and 0 bases from J, leaving 10 bases between. CDR1 is MNHNS, CDR2 SASEGT, per germline.

The V gene is TRBV5-1, the J gene TRBJ2-6; 7 bases agree with TRBD1. This CDR3 has 15 amino acids. The germline V gene has CDR1 SGHRS and CDR2 YFSETQ. With V trimmed by 7 bases and J by 0 bases, 4 bases remained unmatched. This chain's CDR3 is CASGDSASGANVLTF. In nucleotides, the CDR3 is TGCGCCAGCGGGGACAGTGCCTCTGGGGCCAACGTCCTGACTTTC.

The sample holds one count of this clone. V gene TRBV7-2 combines with J gene TRBJ2-2; 8 bases are shared with TRBD1. Germline trimming cut 5 bases from V and 4 bases from J; bases unmatched to any gene: 9. CDR1 and CDR2 (germline): SGHTA, FQGNSA. The CDR3 spans 16 residues. The CDR3 DNA follows: TGTGCCAGCAGCCCACGTCAGGGGGCGACCACCGGGGAGCTGTTTTTT. It codes for CASSPRQGATTGELFF.

CDR3 nucleotide sequence: TGTGCCAGCAGCCATTCAACAGGGGAGGAGGATGAAAAACTGTTTTTT. Its protein product is CASSHSTGEEDEKLFF. The chain is built from TRBV4-2 and TRBJ1-4, with 7 bases fitting TRBD1. V shed 3 bases, J shed 6 bases, and the junction held 10 bases outside the gene matches. This CDR3 region has 16 residues. CDR1 LGHNA and CDR2 YNFKEQ come from the germline V gene.

This rearrangement joins TRBV2 to TRBJ1-6; tentatively, D is TRBD1 (5 bases). Trimming pared 6 bases from V and 7 bases from J, leaving 19 bases between. The CDR3 covers 16 residues. Germline V lookup: CDR1 SNHLY, CDR2 FYNNEI. CDR3 sequence reads: CASRVTGGWMNSPLHF. DNA of the CDR3: TGTGCCAGCAGAGTTACAGGCGGTTGGATGAATTCACCCCTCCACTTT.

The chain carries TRBV5-1 and TRBJ2-1; possible D gene TRBD1, 6 bases. Germline V lookup: CDR1 SGHRS, CDR2 YFSETQ. The CDR3 consists of 14 residues. V was clipped by 3 bases and J by 5 bases, with 12 bases between them. CDR3 nucleotides: TGCGCCAGCAGCTCGTCCCGGGACAACAATGAGCAGTTCTTC. Translated, it gives CASSSSRDNNEQFF.

This sequence joins TRBV18 and TRBJ2-3; D perhaps matches TRBD1 (6 bases). CDR1 is KGHSH, CDR2 LQKENI, per germline. Trimming removed 3 bases from V and 2 bases from J, with 9 bases in between. The CDR3 has 14 amino acids. The CDR3 DNA sequence: TGTGCCAGCTCACCTGGGGGCGTCACAGATACGCAGTATTTT. The encoded protein is CASSPGGVTDTQYF.

The chain is built from TRBV5-4 and TRBJ1-3, with a tentative D call TRBD1 (6 bases). Germline V lookup: CDR1 SGHNT, CDR2 YYREEE (reference sequence). The V gene lost 4 bases and the J gene lost 7 bases, with 15 bases spanning the gap. The CDR3 totals 14 residues. The CDR3 protein is CASSIDRLWNTIYF. The CDR3 DNA sequence: TGTGCCAGCAGCATAGACAGGTTGTGGAACACCATATATTTT.

This clone occurred once. CDR3 sequence reads: CASSLRSGLRAYEQYF. The CDR3 bases are TGTGCCAGCAGCTTAAGGTCCGGGTTGAGAGCCTACGAGCAGTACTTC. This chain links TRBV7-8 with TRBJ2-7; no reliable D call. The CDR3 spans 16 residues. With 2 bases removed from V and 2 bases from J, the gap between germline ends came to 16 bases. Germline CDR1 and CDR2: SGHVS and FQNEAQ.

This chain's CDR3 is CASSPDRANEKLFF. The CDR3 nucleotides read TGCGCCAGCAGCCCGGACAGGGCTAATGAAAAACTGTTTTTT. This chain connects TRBV5-1 to TRBJ1-4; TRBD1 agrees at 8 bases. V was pared by 4 bases and J by 3 bases, with 2 bases of the junction left unmatched. Germline-derived CDR1 and CDR2 are SGHRS and YFSETQ. There are 14 residues in the CDR3.

This clone appeared once. The J gene is TRBJ1-2, the V gene TRBV28; the D is unclear. CDR1 MDHEN and CDR2 SYDVKM come from the germline V gene. V lost 2 bases, J lost 7 bases, and 20 bases lay in between. The CDR3 has 16 amino acids. The CDR3 DNA reads as TGTGCCAGCAGTTTACGGTCGTTCGGGTTAGCCTCTGGCTACACCTTC. As protein: CASSLRSFGLASGYTF.

V is TRBV10-2 and J is TRBJ2-3, with D maybe TRBD1 (6 bases). The germline gives CDR1 WSHSY, CDR2 SAAADI. V was trimmed by 3 bases and J by 3 bases, leaving 10 bases between them. This CDR3 is built from 14 residues. The CDR3 loop reads CASSESGATDTQYF. DNA of the CDR3: TGCGCCAGCAGTGAATCAGGGGCGACAGATACGCAGTATTTT.

This chain joins TRBV5-8 and TRBJ1-6; 7 bases line up with TRBD1. CDR3 size: 15 residues. J lost 7 bases, V lost 4 bases, and 8 bases had no gene match. Germline values: CDR1 SGHTS, CDR2 YDEGEE. The CDR3 coding sequence is TGTGCCAGCAGCCACCGGGACAGAACAAATTCACCCCTCCACTTT. It yields the protein CASSHRDRTNSPLHF.

The V gene is TRBV6-5, the J gene TRBJ1-2; weak D call: TRBD1 (5 bases). CDR1 is MNHEY and CDR2 is SVGAGI in the germline V gene. Between the trimmed V and J ends, which lost 6 bases and 8 bases, there was a span of 16 bases. The CDR3 has 13 amino acids. The CDR3 DNA follows: TGTGCCAGCAGATTGGGCTCCCAGGGAGGCTACACCTTC. This encodes CASRLGSQGGYTF.

V usage is TRBV7-6 and J usage is TRBJ2-5; perhaps TRBD1 as D (6 bases). TRBJ2-7 matches the DNA end more closely, so the J call is doubtful. CDR3 length: 13 residues. Germline V gene sequence: CDR1 SGHVS, CDR2 FNYEAQ. Here the CDR3 DNA reads TGTGCCAGCAGCCTACAGGGTTTCTACGAGCAGTACTTC. Protein: CASSLQGFYEQYF.

V and J are TRBV19 and TRBJ2-3, with D perhaps TRBD2 (5 bases). The CDR3 contains 16 residues. The germline V gene encodes CDR1 LNHDA and CDR2 SQIVND (reference sequence). V lost 5 bases and J 0 bases, leaving 15 bases between the germline ends. DNA of the CDR3: TGTGCCAGTAGTCGTCATGGACTCTCTAGCACAGATACGCAGTATTTT. It translates to CASSRHGLSSTDTQYF.

This clone appeared once. This rearrangement joins TRBV12-5 to TRBJ1-2; 8 bases line up with TRBD1. The CDR3 consists of 16 residues. V shed 0 bases, J shed 8 bases, and the junction held 11 bases outside the gene matches. Per the germline V gene, CDR1 is LGHNT and CDR2 is FRNRAP. The CDR3 region is CASGLVMAQGAVGYTF. The DNA of the CDR3 is TGTGCTAGTGGTTTGGTAATGGCCCAGGGGGCGGTAGGCTACACCTTC.

The chain couples TRBV19 to TRBJ2-5, with a weak D call TRBD1 (5 bases). V lost 1 base and J 4 bases, leaving 10 bases between the germline ends. The CDR3 loop spans 14 amino acids. In germline, CDR1 is LNHDA, CDR2 SQIVND (reference sequence). The CDR3 sequence: CASSIGGLGETQYF. CDR3 nucleotide sequence: TGTGCCAGTAGTATAGGGGGCTTGGGAGAGACCCAGTACTTC.

The genes are TRBV7-3 and TRBJ2-1, with 11 bases identical to TRBD2. The CDR3 is 16 residues long. With V trimmed by 2 bases and J by 9 bases, 9 bases remained unmatched. The germline gives CDR1 SGHTA, CDR2 FQGTGA. This chain's CDR3 is CASSLFSGGVLGEQFF. CDR3 bases: TGTGCCAGCAGCTTATTTAGCGGGGGGGTGCTTGGTGAGCAGTTCTTC.